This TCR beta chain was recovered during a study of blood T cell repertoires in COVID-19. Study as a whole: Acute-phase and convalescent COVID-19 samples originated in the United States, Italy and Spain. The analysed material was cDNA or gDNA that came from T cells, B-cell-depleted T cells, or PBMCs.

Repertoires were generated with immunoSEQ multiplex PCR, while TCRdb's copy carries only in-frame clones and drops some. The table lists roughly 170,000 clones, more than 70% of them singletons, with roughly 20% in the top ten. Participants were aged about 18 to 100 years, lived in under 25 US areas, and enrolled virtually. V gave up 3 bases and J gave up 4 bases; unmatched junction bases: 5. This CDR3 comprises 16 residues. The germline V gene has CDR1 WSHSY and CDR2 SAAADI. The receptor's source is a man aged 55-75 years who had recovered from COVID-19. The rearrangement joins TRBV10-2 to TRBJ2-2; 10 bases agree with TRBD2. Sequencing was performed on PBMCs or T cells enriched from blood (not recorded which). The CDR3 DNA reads TGCGCCAGCAGTGATTCTAGCGGGAGAGGCACCGGGGAGCTGTTTTTT. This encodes CASSDSSGRGTGELFF.